Listed here are 11 T cell receptor beta chains from one sample, sequenced in a study of CD8+CD57+ T cells in acquired aplastic anemia. The template used for profiling TCR beta VDJ and CDR3 was genomic DNA. TCRdb re-analysed the reads in MiXCR, keeping a single row per CDR3 protein. The sample yields around 200,000 distinct CDR3 sequences, 48% seen once. Individuals selected for sequencing had exhibited CD8+CD57+ cell expansion on flow cytometry. Sequencing was performed on sorted CD4+, CD8+, or CD8+CD57+ T cells (not recorded which) from PBMCs. All receptors derive from a human donor with aplastic anemia.

This clonotype was detected only a few times. The chain links TRBV2 to TRBJ2-7; 8 positions match TRBD1. The CDR3 has 14 residues. V gave up 6 bases and J gave up 0 bases; unmatched junction bases: 4. Looked up from germline, CDR1 is SNHLY and CDR2 is FYNNEI. DNA for the CDR3: TGTGCCAGCAGGGGGACAGGCTACTCCTACGAGCAGTACTTC. It yields the protein CASRGTGYSYEQYF.

This clonotype was picked up a small number of times. The V and J genes are TRBV19 and TRBJ1-3; no definite D call. The CDR3 length is 17 residues. Germline assignment: CDR1 LNHDA and CDR2 SQIVND (reference sequence). The germline V and J ends were trimmed by 2 bases and 0 bases, with 14 bases remaining between them. The CDR3 here is CASSIRSPGYSGNTIYF. The CDR3 DNA follows: TGTGCCAGTAGTATAAGAAGTCCGGGTTACTCTGGAAACACCATATATTTT.

This clonotype occurred many times. The chain is built from TRBV19 and TRBJ2-1; TRBD2 aligns across 16 bases. Trimming at V came to 4 bases and at J to 8 bases, leaving 2 bases not matched to a gene. This CDR3 region has 15 residues. In germline, CDR1 is LNHDA, CDR2 SQIVND (reference sequence). Here the CDR3 DNA reads TGTGCCAGTAGTAGGGGACTAGCGGGGGGGCATGAGCAGTTCTTC. This gives the protein CASSRGLAGGHEQFF.

The chain joins TRBV6-1 to TRBJ1-1; possibly TRBD1 for D (5 bases). V was cut by 4 bases and J by 4 bases, with 16 bases left in between. Germline CDR1 is MNHNS and CDR2 is SASEGT. The CDR3 contains 15 residues. CDR3 sequence reads: CASSARTTGTTEAFF. The DNA for the CDR3 is TGTGCCAGCAGTGCCCGAACCACCGGGACCACTGAAGCTTTCTTT.

The J gene is TRBJ2-7, the V gene TRBV11-2; D might be TRBD1 or TRBD2, each matching 5 bases. This CDR3 has 15 residues. The germline CDR1 and CDR2 sequences are SGHAT and FQNNGV. V gave up 0 bases and J gave up 3 bases, with 12 bases separating them. CDR3 region: CASSLDIGDGYEQYF. CDR3 nucleotides: TGTGCCAGCAGCTTAGATATTGGGGACGGCTACGAGCAGTACTTC.

The chain carries TRBV19 and TRBJ1-1; D gene uncertain. The V gene's germline CDR1 is LNHDA and CDR2 SQIVND (reference sequence). The CDR3 has 12 amino acids. V dropped 7 bases and J dropped 5 bases, with 11 bases sitting between them. The CDR3 DNA is TGTGCCAGTACCCCGGGGTATACTGAAGCTTTCTTT. This codes for CASTPGYTEAFF. Full variable domain (outside the CDR3, taken from reference TRBV19 and TRBJ1-1): DGGITQSPKYLFRKEGQNVTLSCEQNLNHDAMYWYRQDPGQGLRLIYYSQIVNDFQKGDIAEGYSVSREKKESFPLTVTSAQKNPTAFYLCASTPGYTEAFFGQGTRLTVV.

This clonotype was recorded only once. V usage is TRBV2 and J usage is TRBJ2-1; D is uncertain. The V gene's germline CDR1 is SNHLY and CDR2 FYNNEI. This CDR3 region has 15 residues. V shed 3 bases and J shed 0 bases, with 9 bases lying between them. CDR3 nucleotide sequence: TGTGCCAGCAGTGACGGGTTGAGCTCCTACAATGAGCAGTTCTTC. This codes for CASSDGLSSYNEQFF. Using reference TRBV2 and TRBJ2-1 for the parts outside the CDR3, the full variable domain is EPEVTQTPSHQVTQMGQEVILRCVPISNHLYFYWYRQILGQKVEFLVSFYNNEISEKSEIFDDQFSVERPDGSNFTLKIRSTKLEDSAMYFCASSDGLSSYNEQFFGPGTRLTVL.

Only a few counts were recorded for this clonotype. The chain joins TRBV10-3 to TRBJ1-1, with 9 bases identical to TRBD1. This CDR3 is built from 15 residues. V lost 4 bases to trimming and J lost 2 bases; unmatched junction nucleotides: 5. The germline CDR1 and CDR2 sequences are ENHRY and SYGVKD. CDR3 nucleotide sequence: TGTGCCATCAGTGGAACAGGGGGCCGAAACACTGAAGCTTTCTTT. Its translation: CAISGTGGRNTEAFF.

The sample holds a few counts of this clonotype. The gene calls are TRBV29-1 and TRBJ2-6, with D possibly being TRBD1 or TRBD2 (5 bases each). This CDR3 contains 15 residues. Germline V lookup: CDR1 SQVTM, CDR2 ANQGSEA. Trimming removed 4 bases from V and 3 bases from J, with 13 bases in between. As DNA, the CDR3 is TGCAGCGTTGTTGCAAGGGGAGATGGGGCCAACGTCCTGACTTTC. It specifies CSVVARGDGANVLTF.

This clonotype was seen a few times. V and J are TRBV7-3 and TRBJ2-1, with D hard to call. The V gene's germline CDR1 is SGHTA and CDR2 FQGTGA. The ends were cut back, 5 bases at V and 3 bases at J, with 8 bases in the middle. This CDR3 region has 13 residues. The CDR3 DNA reads as TGTGCCAGCAGCCTAAACTTCTACAATGAGCAGTTCTTC. It codes for CASSLNFYNEQFF.

This chain links TRBV15 with TRBJ2-1, with D possibly matching TRBD2 (6 bases). CDR1 is LNHNV and CDR2 is YYDKDF in the germline V gene (reference sequence). V lost 0 bases to trimming and J lost 15 bases, with 21 bases between them. The CDR3 totals 15 residues. DNA of the CDR3: TGTGCCACCAGCAGAGATAGGACGGGAGATGTGAATTTGTTCTTC. Translated, it gives CATSRDRTGDVNLFF.